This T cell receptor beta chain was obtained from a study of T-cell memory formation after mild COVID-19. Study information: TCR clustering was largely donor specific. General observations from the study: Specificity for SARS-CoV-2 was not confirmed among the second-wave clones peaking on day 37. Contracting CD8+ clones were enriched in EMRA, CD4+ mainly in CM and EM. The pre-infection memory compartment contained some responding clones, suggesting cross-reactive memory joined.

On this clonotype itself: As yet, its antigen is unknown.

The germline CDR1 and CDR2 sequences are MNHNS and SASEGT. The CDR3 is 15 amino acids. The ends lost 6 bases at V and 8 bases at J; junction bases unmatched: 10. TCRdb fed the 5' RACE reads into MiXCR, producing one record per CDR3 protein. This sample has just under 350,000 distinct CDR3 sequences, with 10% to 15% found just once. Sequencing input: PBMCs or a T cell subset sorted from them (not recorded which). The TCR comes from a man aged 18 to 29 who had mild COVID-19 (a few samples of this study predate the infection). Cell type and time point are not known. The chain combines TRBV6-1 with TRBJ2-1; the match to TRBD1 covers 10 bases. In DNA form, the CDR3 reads TGTGCCAGCAGCGCGGCGGGACAGGGGAAAGATGAGCAGTTCTTC. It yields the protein CASSAAGQGKDEQFF.